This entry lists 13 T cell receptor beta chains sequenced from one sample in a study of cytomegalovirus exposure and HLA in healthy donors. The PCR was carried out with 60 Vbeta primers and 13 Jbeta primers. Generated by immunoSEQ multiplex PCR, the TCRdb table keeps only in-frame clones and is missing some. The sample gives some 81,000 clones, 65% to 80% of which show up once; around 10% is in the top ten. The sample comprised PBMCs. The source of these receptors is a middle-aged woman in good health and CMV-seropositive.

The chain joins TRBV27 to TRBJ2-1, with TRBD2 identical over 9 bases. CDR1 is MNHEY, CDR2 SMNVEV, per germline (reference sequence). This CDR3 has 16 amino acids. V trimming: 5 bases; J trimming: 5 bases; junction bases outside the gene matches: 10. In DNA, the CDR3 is TGTGCCAGCAGTCTTCTTAGCGGGAGTCCCAACAATGAGCAGTTCTTC. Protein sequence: CASSLLSGSPNNEQFF.

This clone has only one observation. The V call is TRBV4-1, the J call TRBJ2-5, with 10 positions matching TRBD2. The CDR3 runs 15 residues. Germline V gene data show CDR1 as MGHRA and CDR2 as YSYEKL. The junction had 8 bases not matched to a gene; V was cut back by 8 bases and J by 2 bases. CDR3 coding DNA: TGCGCCAGCGCCACTCAACTAGCGGGGCAAGAGACCCAGTACTTC. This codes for CASATQLAGQETQYF.

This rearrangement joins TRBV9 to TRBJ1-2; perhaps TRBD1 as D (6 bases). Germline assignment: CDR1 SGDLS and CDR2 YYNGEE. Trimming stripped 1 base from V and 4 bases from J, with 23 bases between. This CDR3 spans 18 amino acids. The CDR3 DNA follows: TGTGCCAGCAGCGTATCGGGGGGGACATCTCAATATTTCTATGGCTACACCTTC. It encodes CASSVSGGTSQYFYGYTF.

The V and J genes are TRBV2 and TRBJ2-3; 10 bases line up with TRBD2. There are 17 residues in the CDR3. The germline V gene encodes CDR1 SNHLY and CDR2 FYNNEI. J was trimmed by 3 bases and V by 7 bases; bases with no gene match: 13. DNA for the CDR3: TGTGCCAGCACCACCCTGCGTACTAGCGGGGTGACAGATACGCAGTATTTT. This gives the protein CASTTLRTSGVTDTQYF.

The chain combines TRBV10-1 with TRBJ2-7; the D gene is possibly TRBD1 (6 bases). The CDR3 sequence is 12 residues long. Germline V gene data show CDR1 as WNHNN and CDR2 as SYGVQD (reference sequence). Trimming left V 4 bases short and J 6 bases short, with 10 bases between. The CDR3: CASSGTGSEQYF. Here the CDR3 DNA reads TGCGCCAGCAGTGGTACAGGGTCCGAGCAGTACTTC.

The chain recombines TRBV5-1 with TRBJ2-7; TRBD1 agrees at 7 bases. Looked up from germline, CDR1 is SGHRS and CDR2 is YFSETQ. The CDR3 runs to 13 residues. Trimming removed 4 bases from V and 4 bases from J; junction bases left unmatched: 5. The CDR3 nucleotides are TGCGCCAGCAGCACGCAGGGGGAATACGAGCAGTACTTC. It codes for CASSTQGEYEQYF.

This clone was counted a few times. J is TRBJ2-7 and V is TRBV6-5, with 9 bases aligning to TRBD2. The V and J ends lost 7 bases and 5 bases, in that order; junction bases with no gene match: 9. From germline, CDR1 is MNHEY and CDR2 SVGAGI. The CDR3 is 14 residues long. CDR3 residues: CASTSGGRVDEQYF. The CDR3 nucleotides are TGTGCCAGCACCTCTGGCGGGAGGGTGGACGAGCAGTACTTC.

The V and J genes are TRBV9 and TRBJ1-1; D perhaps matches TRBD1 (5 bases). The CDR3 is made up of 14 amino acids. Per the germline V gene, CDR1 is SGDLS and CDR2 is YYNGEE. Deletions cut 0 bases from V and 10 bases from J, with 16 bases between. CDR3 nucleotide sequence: TGTGCCAGCAGCGTAGCTACTCAGGAGGGGAGAGCTTTCTTT. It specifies CASSVATQEGRAFF.

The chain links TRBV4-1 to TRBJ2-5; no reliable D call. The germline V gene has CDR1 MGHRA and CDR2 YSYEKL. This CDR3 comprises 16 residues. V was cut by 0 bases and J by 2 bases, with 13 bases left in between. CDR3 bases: TGCGCCAGCAGCCAAGAGTTTCAGCGCAAACAAGAGACCCAGTACTTC. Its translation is CASSQEFQRKQETQYF.

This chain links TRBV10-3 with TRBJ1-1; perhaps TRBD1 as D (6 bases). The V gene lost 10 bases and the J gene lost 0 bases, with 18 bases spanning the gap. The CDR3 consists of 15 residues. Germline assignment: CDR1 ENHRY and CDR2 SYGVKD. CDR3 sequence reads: CATSYKQGMNTEAFF. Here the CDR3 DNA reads TGTGCCACCAGCTACAAACAGGGAATGAACACTGAAGCTTTCTTT.

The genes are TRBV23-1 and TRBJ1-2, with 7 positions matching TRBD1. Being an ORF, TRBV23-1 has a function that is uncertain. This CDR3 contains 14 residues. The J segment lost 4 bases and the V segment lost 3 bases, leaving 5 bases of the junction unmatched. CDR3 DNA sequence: TGCGCCAGCAGTCACCCGGACAGGCTCTATGGCTACACCTTC. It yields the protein CASSHPDRLYGYTF.

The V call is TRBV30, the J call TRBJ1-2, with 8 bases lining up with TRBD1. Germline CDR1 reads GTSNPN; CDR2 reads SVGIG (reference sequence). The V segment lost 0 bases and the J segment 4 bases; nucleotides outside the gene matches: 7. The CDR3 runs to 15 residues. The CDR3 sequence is CAWSVTGGYGYGYTF. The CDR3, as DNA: TGTGCCTGGAGTGTCACAGGGGGATATGGCTATGGCTACACCTTC.

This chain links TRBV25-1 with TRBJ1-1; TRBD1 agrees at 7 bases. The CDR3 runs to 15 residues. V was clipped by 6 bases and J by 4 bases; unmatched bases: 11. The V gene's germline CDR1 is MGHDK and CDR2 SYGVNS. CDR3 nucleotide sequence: TGTGCCAGCAGCCCCAGCGAGGGGGCGAGCACTGAAGCTTTCTTT. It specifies CASSPSEGASTEAFF.